A selection of T cell receptor beta chains follows, all from one sample in a study of neurological immune-mediated disorders. TCRdb re-analysed the 5' RACE reads in MiXCR, keeping a single row per CDR3 protein. The sample includes about 78,000 distinct CDR3 sequences, approximately 5% seen only once; the top ten take roughly 2.2%. The sequenced sample consisted of PBMCs. These receptors were obtained from a woman in her thirties with multiple sclerosis. The CDR3 runs from the conserved cysteine through the conserved F or W. A D gene is named only where the DNA matches it firmly. Clone size is stated in some rows and not others, as once, few, many or a class when expanded.

CDR3 DNA	CDR3 protein	J gene	D gene	clone size	V gene
TGTGCCAGCAGCCTGGACTCTAATGAGCAGTTCTTC	CASSLDSNEQFF	TRBJ2-1	-	many	TRBV7-2
TGCAGTGCTAGCCACCGAGGGAATCAGCCCCAGCATTTT	CSASHRGNQPQHF	TRBJ1-5	-	-	TRBV20-1
TGTGCCAGCAGTTCCACCTCACGCGGGACAGGCTACCGGAGGGCCTATGGCTACACCTTC	CASSSTSRGTGYRRAYGYTF	TRBJ1-2	TRBD1	many	TRBV28
TGCGCCAGCGGCAGGGGTGACGGTCAGCACCAGCATTTT	CASGRGDGQHQHF	TRBJ1-5	-	few	TRBV4-1
TGTGCCAGCAGCCAAGATCAGGGGTCGGGACAGCCCCAGCATTTT	CASSQDQGSGQPQHF	TRBJ1-5	-	many	TRBV3-1
TGTGCCATCAGTGAGTTCCGGACTCCTGGGGCCTTGGAAGCTTTCTTT	CAISEFRTPGALEAFF	TRBJ1-1	-	many	TRBV10-3
TGTGCCAGCAATACCGGGACGAGGTTCTACGAGCAGTACTTC	CASNTGTRFYEQYF	TRBJ2-7	-	many	TRBV28
TGCGCCAGCAGCTCCGGGACAGCGCCTTGGGTGTTCTTT	CASSSGTAPWVFF	TRBJ1-1	TRBD1	few	TRBV5-1
TGTGCCAGCAGCCAAGAACAGAAGACGAATGAGCAGTTCTTC	CASSQEQKTNEQFF	TRBJ2-1	-	few	TRBV14
TGTGCCAGCAGTTTAAGTCAGGGGGGCTATGGCTACACCTTC	CASSLSQGGYGYTF	TRBJ1-2	TRBD1	many	TRBV12-3/TRBV12-4
TGTGCCAGCAGCCCTTATCGGGACTATCTCGCAGATACGCAGTATTTT	CASSPYRDYLADTQYF	TRBJ2-3	TRBD2	-	TRBV7-8
TGCGCCAGCAGCAAGGACTATGAAAAACTGTTTTTT	CASSKDYEKLFF	TRBJ1-4	-	-	TRBV5-1
TGCGCCAGCAGCCCGGAAGGGGGTCGGGCTGAAGCTTTCTTT	CASSPEGGRAEAFF	TRBJ1-1	-	many	TRBV5-1
TGCAGTGCTAGTACCAGCTTACGTACCAATGAGCAGTTCTTC	CSASTSLRTNEQFF	TRBJ2-1	-	many	TRBV20-1
TGCGCCAGCAAACTGGACAGGGGCAGAAACAATGAGCAGTTCTTC	CASKLDRGRNNEQFF	TRBJ2-1	TRBD1	few	TRBV5-1
TGCAGTGCCCCGGGACTAGCGGGAGGGACGGACAATGAGCAGTTCTTC	CSAPGLAGGTDNEQFF	TRBJ2-1	TRBD2	many	TRBV20-1
TGCAGTGCTAGAGATCTCAGGGGCACTGAAGCTTTCTTT	CSARDLRGTEAFF	TRBJ1-1	-	-	TRBV20-1
TGTGCCAGCAGTTTGGTAGGGGGCGATAATGAGCAGTTCTTC	CASSLVGGDNEQFF	TRBJ2-1	TRBD1	many	TRBV12-3/TRBV12-4
TGCGCCAGCAATACGGGTCAAGAGACCCAGTACTTC	CASNTGQETQYF	TRBJ2-5	-	many	TRBV5-1
TGTGCCAGCACACGGGACACCGGTTCTGGAACCGGGGAGCTGTTTTTT	CASTRDTGSGTGELFF	TRBJ2-2	-	many	TRBV12-3/TRBV12-4
TGCGCCAGCAGCTCATTAGCGGGAGAAGGCGAGCAGTACTTC	CASSSLAGEGEQYF	TRBJ2-7	TRBD2	many	TRBV5-1
TGTGCCACCAGCAGAGATGTCGGGAGCACAGATACGCAGTATTTT	CATSRDVGSTDTQYF	TRBJ2-3	-	many	TRBV15
TGCGCCAGGACAGGGGGCACTGAAGCTTTCTTT	CARTGGTEAFF	TRBJ1-1	TRBD1	many	TRBV10-1
TGTGCCAGCAGTCCCACCAGGACAGGGAGGGATGGCTACACCTTC	CASSPTRTGRDGYTF	TRBJ1-2	TRBD1	many	TRBV12-3/TRBV12-4
TGTGCCAGCTCGGGTGTGACTGGGGCCAACGTCCTGACTTTC	CASSGVTGANVLTF	TRBJ2-6	-	many	TRBV2
TGTGCCACCAGTGATTCAAAAGGGTCGGGGGAGCAGTTCTTC	CATSDSKGSGEQFF	TRBJ2-1	-	many	TRBV24-1
TGTGCCAGCAGTGGGTTAGCGGGGCGCCAAGAGACCCAGTACTTC	CASSGLAGRQETQYF	TRBJ2-5	TRBD2	-	TRBV6-1
TGTGCCAGCAGCTCGACAGGGCATTACAATGAGCAGTTCTTC	CASSSTGHYNEQFF	TRBJ2-1	TRBD1	-	TRBV7-3
TGCAGTGCTAGAAAACAGGGACGAGGCTACACCTTC	CSARKQGRGYTF	TRBJ1-2	-	few	TRBV20-1